Below are 23 T cell receptor beta chains sequenced from a single sample in a study of response to subunit inactivated influenza vaccine. TCRdb reanalysed the RT-PCR reads using MiXCR and keeps one entry per CDR3 protein. The data hold about 650,000 distinct CDR3 sequences, with 11% to 15% observed a single time. Sequences were derived from PBMCs from blood, sampled approximately 15 days before vaccination. All receptors derive from a man aged 50-60 years who received an inactivated influenza vaccine.

V usage is TRBV29-1 and J usage is TRBJ2-7; D possibly corresponds to TRBD1 (5 bases). Germline CDR1 and CDR2: SQVTM and ANQGSEA. V lost 0 bases and J lost 3, with 12 bases in between. CDR3 length equals 14 residues. The CDR3 DNA reads TGCAGCGTTGAAGATGGAAGCAGGGACTACGAGCAGTACTTC. Translating it yields CSVEDGSRDYEQYF.

This clonotype appeared a few times. This chain's CDR3 is CSASDTDTQYF. DNA of the CDR3: TGCAGTGCTTCGGACACAGATACGCAGTATTTT. This chain connects TRBV20-1 to TRBJ2-3; D unresolved. V was clipped by 5 bases and J by 2 bases, with 5 bases between them. The CDR3 runs 11 residues. CDR1 and CDR2 (germline): DFQATT, SNEGSKA (reference sequence).

The chain combines TRBV19 with TRBJ2-2; D tentatively reads TRBD1 or TRBD2 (5 bases each). The germline V and J ends were trimmed by 9 bases and 5 bases, with 13 bases remaining between them. Per germline, CDR1 LNHDA and CDR2 SQIVND (reference sequence). This CDR3 spans 13 amino acids. Written as DNA, the CDR3 is TGTGCCAGCCGGGACCCGGCAACCGGGGAGCTGTTTTTT. It translates to CASRDPATGELFF.

This clonotype showed up just a few times. The chain links TRBV7-6 to TRBJ2-5, with 9 bases aligning to TRBD2. The J segment lost 5 bases and the V segment lost 0 bases, leaving 4 bases of the junction unmatched. In germline, CDR1 is SGHVS, CDR2 FNYEAQ. This CDR3 comprises 15 residues. The CDR3 DNA sequence: TGTGCCAGCAGCTTAGCGTGGCTAGCGGGGGAGACCCAGTACTTC. It encodes CASSLAWLAGETQYF. The entire variable domain, with the rest obtained from reference TRBV7-6 and TRBJ2-5, is as follows: GAGVSQSPRYKVTKRGQDVALRCDPISGHVSLYWYRQALGQGPEFLTYFNYEAQQDKSGLPNDRFSAERPEGSISTLTIQRTEQRDSAMYRCASSLAWLAGETQYFGPGTRLLVL.

The chain links TRBV6-6 to TRBJ2-7; 7 bases match TRBD2. The CDR3 is made up of 13 amino acids. Trimming at V came to 0 bases and at J to 5 bases, leaving 1 base not matched to a gene. In germline, CDR1 is MNHNY, CDR2 SVGAGI (reference sequence). CDR3 amino acids: CASSYSRGNEQYF. CDR3 sequence (DNA): TGTGCCAGCAGTTACTCGCGGGGGAACGAGCAGTACTTC.

The gene calls are TRBV6-5 and TRBJ2-1, with D perhaps being TRBD1 or TRBD2 (5 bases each). V lost 0 bases and J lost 9, with 9 bases in between. CDR1 is MNHEY, CDR2 SVGAGI, per germline. The CDR3 covers 13 residues. DNA of the CDR3: TGTGCCAGCAGTTACTCGAGAGGGGTTGAGCAGTTCTTC. Translated: CASSYSRGVEQFF.

This clonotype was seen repeatedly, ten times or more. V is TRBV9 and J is TRBJ1-6; no clear D. The ends were cut back, 0 bases at V and 4 bases at J, with 8 bases in the middle. Germline CDR1 reads SGDLS; CDR2 reads YYNGEE. This CDR3 spans 15 amino acids. The chain's CDR3 is CASSVAWGYNSPLHF. DNA of the CDR3: TGTGCCAGCAGCGTAGCTTGGGGTTATAATTCACCCCTCCACTTT.

V usage is TRBV29-1 and J usage is TRBJ2-1; weak D call: TRBD2 (6 bases). The germline V and J ends were trimmed by 1 base and 7 bases, with 14 bases remaining between them. Germline V gene lookup returns CDR1 SQVTM and CDR2 ANQGSEA. The CDR3 sequence is 14 residues long. CDR3 sequence: CSVEGFGSLNEQFF. CDR3 sequence (DNA): TGCAGCGTTGAAGGTTTCGGGAGTCTGAATGAGCAGTTCTTC.

This clonotype was observed a handful of times. The chain has TRBV6-2 or TRBV6-3 and TRBJ2-3; 9 bases are shared with TRBD2. From germline, CDR1 is MNHEY and CDR2 SVGEGT. The CDR3 contains 19 residues. V lost 0 bases, J lost 8 bases, and 18 bases stayed unmatched. The CDR3 sequence is CASSYSKFERRGGVGTQYF. The DNA for the CDR3 is TGTGCCAGCAGTTACTCGAAATTCGAGAGGCGGGGGGGCGTGGGTACGCAGTATTTT.

The chain recombines TRBV4-3 with TRBJ2-7; 8 bases agree with TRBD1. Trimming took 4 bases from V and 2 from J; bases not matched to a gene: 7. CDR1 is LGHNA, CDR2 YSLEER, per germline. The CDR3 length is 15 residues. CDR3 DNA sequence: TGCGCCAGCAGCCCCGGACAGGGTGTGACCTACGAGCAGTACTTC. It yields the protein CASSPGQGVTYEQYF.

The V call is TRBV5-1, the J call TRBJ2-3, with 8 bases identical to TRBD2. Looked up from germline, CDR1 is SGHRS and CDR2 is YFSETQ. The V segment lost 4 bases and the J segment 4 bases; nucleotides outside the gene matches: 5. The CDR3 loop spans 14 amino acids. The CDR3 is CASSPGGPSDTQYF. DNA of the CDR3: TGCGCCAGCAGCCCGGGGGGGCCGTCAGATACGCAGTATTTT.

The rearrangement joins TRBV7-2 to TRBJ1-2; the match to TRBD1 covers 7 bases. Germline V lookup: CDR1 SGHTA, CDR2 FQGNSA. The CDR3 runs to 14 residues. With V trimmed by 1 base and J by 6 bases, 5 bases remained unmatched. CDR3 bases: TGTGCCAGCAGCTTAGTACAGGGGAAAGATGGCTACACCTTC. Translated, it gives CASSLVQGKDGYTF.

The chain has TRBV27 and TRBJ2-7, with D uncertain. The germline CDR1 and CDR2 sequences are MNHEY and SMNVEV (reference sequence). The V end lost 5 bases, the J end lost 0 bases, and 8 bases lay between the germline ends. The CDR3 runs to 13 residues. The CDR3 loop is CASSTTASYEQYF. In DNA form, the CDR3 reads TGTGCCAGCAGTACCACAGCCTCCTACGAGCAGTACTTC.

The chain joins TRBV29-1 to TRBJ2-5; D ambiguous. Trimming left V 5 bases short and J 5 bases short, with 12 bases between. This CDR3 comprises 12 residues. CDR1 SQVTM and CDR2 ANQGSEA come from the germline V gene. CDR3 bases: TGCAGCGTTCCTAAAGGGTGGGAGACCCAGTACTTC. Translating gives CSVPKGWETQYF.

This clonotype showed up just a few times. CDR3 in DNA: TGCAGTGCCCCGGGACAGGGCTTGGAGACCCAGTACTTC. Its protein is CSAPGQGLETQYF. The V gene is TRBV20-1, the J gene TRBJ2-5, with 9 bases fitting TRBD1. The J segment lost 5 bases and the V segment lost 6 bases, leaving 7 bases of the junction unmatched. CDR1 and CDR2 from the germline V gene are DFQATT and SNEGSKA (reference sequence). CDR3 size: 13 residues.

This clonotype has more than one count but fewer than ten. The chain links TRBV6-2 or TRBV6-3 to TRBJ1-5; maybe TRBD1 (6 bases). The CDR3 contains 20 residues. Germline CDR1 reads MNHEY; CDR2 reads SVGEGT. V was cut by 6 bases and J by 2 bases, with 29 bases left in between. The CDR3 protein is CASSLYRGGARESRNQPQHF. The CDR3 DNA reads TGTGCCAGCAGCCTGTATCGGGGGGGGGCAAGGGAGTCTCGCAATCAGCCCCAGCATTTT.

This clonotype turned up a few times. The genes are TRBV20-1 and TRBJ1-2, with TRBD1 matching 11 bases. This CDR3 spans 16 amino acids. After removal of 3 bases from V and 6 bases from J, the junction contained 12 bases not matched to a gene. Germline V gene lookup returns CDR1 DFQATT and CDR2 SNEGSKA (reference sequence). For the CDR3, the DNA is TGCAGTGCTAGTGCCAAGGGGACAGGGGGACTTGATGGCTACACCTTC. Protein sequence: CSASAKGTGGLDGYTF.

This chain connects TRBV12-3 or TRBV12-4 to TRBJ1-1; the D is unclear. V lost 2 bases, J lost 6 bases, and 4 bases lay in between. CDR3 size: 11 residues. CDR3 in DNA: TGTGCCAGCAGTTTATTCGCTGAAGCTTTCTTT. It translates to CASSLFAEAFF.

The rearrangement links TRBV18 to TRBJ2-3; 9 nucleotides align to TRBD2. V gave up 8 bases and J gave up 5 bases; unmatched junction bases: 8. Germline lookup yields CDR1 KGHSH and CDR2 LQKENI. The CDR3 sequence is 14 residues long. The CDR3 nucleotides are TGTGCCAGCCGTAGCGGGAGCGAGGGAGATACGCAGTATTTT. Translation gives CASRSGSEGDTQYF.

This clonotype came up a few times. The chain recombines TRBV5-1 with TRBJ2-7; D unresolved. The V end was cut by 0 bases, the J end by 4 bases, with 14 bases between. The CDR3 sequence is 15 residues long. The germline V gene encodes CDR1 SGHRS and CDR2 YFSETQ. CDR3 loop: CASSLGPGQAYEQYF. DNA for the CDR3: TGCGCCAGCAGCTTGGGACCGGGCCAAGCGTACGAGCAGTACTTC.

This chain links TRBV20-1 with TRBJ2-2; 10 bases are a match to TRBD1. J was trimmed by 6 bases and V by 3 bases; bases with no gene match: 7. Germline CDR1 and CDR2: DFQATT and SNEGSKA (reference sequence). CDR3 size: 15 residues. The CDR3 is CSARGDRGLSGELFF. CDR3 DNA: TGCAGTGCTAGGGGCGACAGGGGGCTATCCGGGGAGCTGTTTTTT.

The chain employs TRBV10-3 and TRBJ2-2; unclear D gene. CDR3 size: 14 residues. Germline V CDR1 and CDR2: ENHRY, SYGVKD. Trimming removed 10 bases from V and 5 bases from J, with 17 bases in between. In DNA, the CDR3 is TGTGCCACCAGCCTTAACCCCCCGACCGGGGAGCTGTTTTTT. Translating it yields CATSLNPPTGELFF.

The CDR3 DNA reads TGTGCCAGCAGCTTGGGGGGGGCGCTTGGAAACACCATATATTTT. Its protein product is CASSLGGALGNTIYF. The chain is built from TRBV7-8 and TRBJ1-3; a weak D match, TRBD1 (6 bases). Germline CDR1 SGHVS, CDR2 FQNEAQ. V was pared by 3 bases and J by 3 bases, with 12 bases between. There are 15 residues in the CDR3.